What follows are 15 T cell receptor beta chains derived from one specimen sequenced in a study of cytomegalovirus exposure and HLA in healthy donors. Profiled with immunoSEQ multiplex PCR; TCRdb holds only in-frame clones, not every one. The sample records 200,000 to 250,000 clones, 80% to 85% being singletons. The sample comprised PBMCs. The receptors shown here come from a woman between 25 and 40 years old in good health and CMV-seropositive.

As DNA, the CDR3 is TGCGCCAGCAGCTTGGCTGTAGCGGGAGGGTCGGCGGATACGCAGTATTTT. This sequence encodes CASSLAVAGGSADTQYF. The gene calls are TRBV5-1 and TRBJ2-3, with 11 bases fitting TRBD2. J gave up 6 bases and V 0 bases, and 9 bases lay outside the gene matches. The CDR3 runs 17 residues. Germline-derived CDR1 and CDR2 are SGHRS and YFSETQ. Filled out from reference TRBV5-1 and TRBJ2-3, the complete variable domain reads KAGVTQTPRYLIKTRGQQVTLSCSPISGHRSVSWYQQTPGQGLQFLFEYFSETQRNKGNFPGRFSGRQFSNSRSEMNVSTLELGDSALYLCASSLAVAGGSADTQYFGPGTRLTVL.

The rearrangement links TRBV6-4 to TRBJ1-1; no clear D gene. V dropped 0 bases and J dropped 4 bases, with 6 bases sitting between them. Per the germline V gene, CDR1 is MRHNA and CDR2 is SNTAGT. The CDR3 totals 13 residues. CDR3 bases: TGTGCCAGCAGTGACTCGGGGAGCACTGAAGCTTTCTTT. This translates into CASSDSGSTEAFF.

V gene TRBV30 combines with J gene TRBJ2-3; D unresolved. The CDR3 contains 14 residues. The germline CDR1 and CDR2 sequences are GTSNPN and SVGIG (reference sequence). V lost 1 base, J lost 5 bases, and 13 bases lay in between. CDR3: CAWSGWGSGDTQYF. CDR3 DNA sequence: TGTGCCTGGAGTGGATGGGGTTCGGGAGATACGCAGTATTTT.

V gene TRBV4-3 combines with J gene TRBJ2-1; 7 bases map to TRBD2. CDR1 and CDR2 (germline): LGHNA, YSLEER. The CDR3 consists of 14 residues. The V gene end was trimmed by 0 bases and the J gene end by 6 bases; junction bases not matched to a gene: 2. CDR3 residues: CASSQDRLANEQFF. CDR3 bases: TGCGCCAGCAGCCAAGATCGACTAGCCAATGAGCAGTTCTTC.

This sequence joins TRBV27 and TRBJ2-5, with 10 bases aligning to TRBD1. The CDR3 sequence is 16 residues long. Germline CDR1 reads MNHEY; CDR2 reads SMNVEV (reference sequence). With V trimmed by 5 bases and J by 2 bases, 8 bases remained unmatched. Here the CDR3 DNA reads TGTGCCAGCAGTCCGAGACAGGGGGCTTTACAAGAGACCCAGTACTTC. Its protein is CASSPRQGALQETQYF.

J is TRBJ2-7 and V is TRBV11-2; no firm D call. Germline V CDR1 and CDR2: SGHAT, FQNNGV. V was clipped by 5 bases and J by 2 bases, with 4 bases between them. The CDR3 is 11 residues long. The CDR3 loop reads CASSRAYEQYF. In nucleotides, the CDR3 is TGTGCCAGCAGCCGGGCCTACGAGCAGTACTTC.

This chain's CDR3 is CASAAGLAAYEQYF. The CDR3 region has the DNA TGTGCCAGCGCGGCGGGACTAGCTGCCTACGAGCAGTACTTC. The J gene is TRBJ2-7, the V gene TRBV7-9; 9 bases map to TRBD2. The germline CDR1 and CDR2 sequences are SEHNR and FQNEAQ (reference sequence). The trim removed 8 bases at V and 2 bases at J, leaving 7 bases unmatched. There are 14 residues in the CDR3.

This chain uses TRBV10-1 with TRBJ2-1, with D unclear. Trimming cost V 0 bases and J 8 bases, with 5 bases left between them. This CDR3 comprises 12 residues. Germline CDR1 reads WNHNN; CDR2 reads SYGVQD (reference sequence). CDR3: CASSESGDEQFF. CDR3 nucleotides: TGCGCCAGCAGTGAGTCCGGTGATGAGCAGTTCTTC.

This rearrangement joins TRBV5-6 to TRBJ1-2, with TRBD1 as a possible D gene (6 bases). This CDR3 region has 15 residues. Between the trimmed V and J ends, which lost 0 bases and 7 bases, there was a span of 16 bases. Germline V CDR1 and CDR2: SGHDT, YYEEEE. The DNA of the CDR3 is TGTGCCAGCAGCTTGGTGGGTGGCAGGGGAAGTGGCTACACCTTC. It yields the protein CASSLVGGRGSGYTF.

This chain links TRBV14 with TRBJ1-2, with no clear D. CDR3 length: 13 amino acids. Germline assignment: CDR1 SGHDN and CDR2 FVKESK. V was clipped by 5 bases and J by 7 bases, with 14 bases between them. CDR3 nucleotides: TGTGCCAGCAGCTACACCGACTTCCTTGGCTACACCTTC. Translated, it gives CASSYTDFLGYTF.

The V gene is TRBV12-5, the J gene TRBJ1-5; D is possibly TRBD1 (5 bases). The V and J ends lost 3 bases and 0 bases respectively, with 15 bases between them. The CDR3 covers 17 residues. Per the germline V gene, CDR1 is LGHNT and CDR2 is FRNRAP. Here the CDR3 DNA reads TGTGCTAGTGGTTTCGACCTCCAGGGTTATAGCAATCAGCCCCAGCATTTT. It is translated as CASGFDLQGYSNQPQHF.

The chain couples TRBV27 to TRBJ2-6, with D possibly matching TRBD2 (6 bases). Trimming removed 5 bases at V and 4 bases at J, with 9 bases between. The germline V gene has CDR1 MNHEY and CDR2 SMNVEV (reference sequence). CDR3 size: 14 residues. CDR3: CASSKGLGANVLTF. In DNA, the CDR3 is TGTGCCAGCAGTAAGGGACTCGGGGCCAACGTCCTGACTTTC.

The chain combines TRBV30 with TRBJ2-1, with unresolved D. The ends were cut back, 4 bases at V and 7 bases at J, with 17 bases in the middle. The CDR3 consists of 14 residues. From germline, CDR1 is GTSNPN and CDR2 SVGIG (reference sequence). In DNA form, the CDR3 reads TGTGCCTGGAATTACTACAGTCATCGGAATGAGCAGTTCTTC. Protein sequence: CAWNYYSHRNEQFF.

This clone was observed a handful of times. This chain joins TRBV10-3 and TRBJ2-5; 7 nucleotides align to TRBD1. Germline V CDR1 and CDR2: ENHRY, SYGVKD. V was pared by 9 bases and J by 2 bases, with 6 bases of the junction left unmatched. The CDR3 spans 13 residues. CDR3 loop: CAMAGTVQETQYF. The DNA of the CDR3 is TGTGCCATGGCTGGGACAGTTCAAGAGACCCAGTACTTC.

The V call is TRBV19, the J call TRBJ1-1; 7 bases map to TRBD1. V lost 7 bases and J lost 1; bases outside the gene matches: 6. This CDR3 region has 14 residues. The germline V gene encodes CDR1 LNHDA and CDR2 SQIVND (reference sequence). The CDR3 protein is CASTFRTGNTEAFF. The CDR3 DNA follows: TGTGCCAGTACGTTTCGGACAGGGAACACTGAAGCTTTCTTT.